The rows below give T cell receptor beta chains drawn from one sample of a study of T cell responses to AZD1222 COVID-19 vaccine. Only in-frame clones appear in the TCRdb table, and some are missing; sequencing was by immunoSEQ multiplex PCR. This table has some 130,000 clones, less than 95% appearing once. The starting material was peripheral blood, obtained on day 0 of AZD1222 vaccination. Receptors were obtained from an adult in good health. The CDR3 runs from the conserved cysteine through the conserved F or W. A D gene is named only where the DNA matches it firmly. Expanded clones are given a class, and other clones once, few, many or no size at all.

d_call j_call clone_size v_call cdr3_nt cdr3_aa
- TRBJ2-3 - TRBV7-2 TGTGCCAGCAGCTTAGTCGGCCAGGGAAGAAGGGATACGCAGTATTTT CASSLVGQGRRDTQYF
TRBD2 TRBJ2-1 - TRBV7-6 TGTGCCAGCAGCTTAGAGACTAGCGGGGGGGCTAGGGATGAGCAGTTCTTC CASSLETSGGARDEQFF
- TRBJ1-4 - TRBV7-6 TGTGCCAGCAGCTGGGGTCCAACTAATGAAAAACTGTTTTTT CASSWGPTNEKLFF
TRBD2 TRBJ2-1 - TRBV15 TGTGCCACCAGCAGAGATAGCGGGGGGGCCAATGAGCAGTTCTTC CATSRDSGGANEQFF
TRBD1 TRBJ2-7 few TRBV5-4 TGTGCCAGCAGCGCCGGACAGGACCATTCCTACGAGCAGTACTTC CASSAGQDHSYEQYF
- TRBJ1-6 - TRBV18 TGTGCCAGCTCACGAATTGGACTCGAAACACCCCTCCACTTT CASSRIGLETPLHF
- TRBJ2-7 - TRBV3-1/TRBV3-2 TGTGCCAGCAGCCCGGGACCCTGGACTTCCTACGAGCAGTACTTC CASSPGPWTSYEQYF
- TRBJ1-5 - TRBV7-2 TGTGCCAGCAGCTCGGGACCAAATCAGCCCCAGCATTTT CASSSGPNQPQHF
- TRBJ2-3 - TRBV30 TGTGCCGGCGACAGGAGGTTCGGAGATACGCAGTATTTT CAGDRRFGDTQYF
TRBD1 TRBJ2-3 - TRBV9 TGTGCCAGCAGCTACCGGACAGGGAAGGGGGATACGCAGTATTTT CASSYRTGKGDTQYF
- TRBJ1-2 - TRBV6-5 TGTGCCAGCAGTTACAGTGGGGCCTATGGCTACACCTTC CASSYSGAYGYTF
- TRBJ1-1 - TRBV3-1/TRBV3-2 TGTGCCAGCAGAAGCTTAGGGAACACTGAAGCTTTCTTT CASRSLGNTEAFF
TRBD2 TRBJ2-3 - TRBV5-1 TGCGCCAGCAGCGTGACTAGCGGGGGGTTTGATACGCAGTATTTT CASSVTSGGFDTQYF
- TRBJ1-4 - TRBV7-9 TGTGCCAGCAGCTTAGGAGGACGGATTAATGAAAAACTGTTTTTT CASSLGGRINEKLFF
TRBD1 TRBJ2-5 - TRBV30 TGTGCCTGGAGTCAACCGGGACAGGGGGCAAAAGAGACCCAGTACTTC CAWSQPGQGAKETQYF
- TRBJ1-4 - TRBV7-2 TGTGCCAGCAGCTTAGGAGTTGAGGGGCGCAGGGAAAAACTGTTTTTT CASSLGVEGRREKLFF
- TRBJ2-1 - TRBV4-1 TGCGCCAGCAGCCAAGAGTTGGCGACCACATACAATGAGCAGTTCTTC CASSQELATTYNEQFF
- TRBJ1-2 - TRBV10-3 TGTGCCATCAGCCAGGGGTTGAGCTATGGCTACACCTTC CAISQGLSYGYTF
- TRBJ1-5 - TRBV9 TGTGCCAGCAGCGTAGCTGCGCAGCACTCTAGGCAGCCCCAGCATTTT CASSVAAQHSRQPQHF
TRBD1 TRBJ1-5 - TRBV19 TGTGCCAGTAGTGATCGGACAGGGGGGGATCAGCCCCAGCATTTT CASSDRTGGDQPQHF
- TRBJ2-3 - TRBV6-5 TGTGCCAGCAGCCCACTCCAAGCAGATACGCAGTATTTT CASSPLQADTQYF
- TRBJ2-1 - TRBV7-3 TGTGCCAGCAGCCCTTCTCGGGATTACAATGAGCAGTTCTTC CASSPSRDYNEQFF
- TRBJ1-4 - TRBV9 TGTGCCAGCAGCGTAAAGTGGGGGGCTAATGAAAAACTGTTTTTT CASSVKWGANEKLFF
TRBD2 TRBJ2-1 - TRBV6-2/TRBV6-3 TGTGCCAGCAGCCTACCATGGACTAGCGGGGGGTATGGAAAGTTCTTC CASSLPWTSGGYGKFF
- TRBJ2-7 - TRBV4-1 TGCGCCAGCAGCCCCAGGTCGGCGACCTACGAGCAGTACTTC CASSPRSATYEQYF
TRBD2 TRBJ2-1 - TRBV6-2/TRBV6-3 TGTGCCAGCAGCCGTCAAGCGGGGGAGACCTACAATGAGCAGTTCTTC CASSRQAGETYNEQFF
- TRBJ2-2 - TRBV19 TGTGCCAGTAGTATAGGGCCCGGGGAGCTGTTTTTT CASSIGPGELFF
- TRBJ1-6 - TRBV6-1 TGTGCCAGCAGGGAATCCGACATTCTAGGCAATTCACCCCTCCACTTT CASRESDILGNSPLHF
- TRBJ2-3 - TRBV7-2 TGTGCCAGCAGCTTAGGTTCCGGCGGAGATACGCAGTATTTT CASSLGSGGDTQYF
- TRBJ1-1 - TRBV19 TGTGCCAGTACCCGGGACACGAACACTGAAGCTTTCTTT CASTRDTNTEAFF
TRBD1 TRBJ1-5 - TRBV24-1 TGTGCCACCAGTGGCTCGACCTGGGACAGGGAAAATCAGCCCCAGCATTTT CATSGSTWDRENQPQHF
- TRBJ1-6 once TRBV5-5 TGTGCCAGCAGCCTTCGGCCGGAGATCTATAATTCACCCCTCCACTTT CASSLRPEIYNSPLHF
- TRBJ1-2 - TRBV18 TGTGCCAGCTCACCCAATGGGGGGGCTGGTGGCTACACCTTC CASSPNGGAGGYTF
TRBD1 TRBJ2-3 - TRBV11-2 TGTGCCAGCAGCTTCTACAGGGGGGAAGGGGATACGCAGTATTTT CASSFYRGEGDTQYF
TRBD1 TRBJ1-1 - TRBV5-4 TGTGCCAGCAGACCCTCAGGGGGCGCCCTGAACACTGAAGCTTTCTTT CASRPSGGALNTEAFF
- TRBJ2-7 once TRBV6-5 TGTGCCAGCAGGCCTGATGGGGTCCTCTCCTACGAGCAGTACTTC CASRPDGVLSYEQYF
TRBD2 TRBJ2-5 - TRBV4-3 TGCGCCAGCAGCCAGGAATCACTAGCGGGGGAAGAGACCCAGTACTTC CASSQESLAGEETQYF
TRBD1 TRBJ1-5 - TRBV29-1 TGCAGCGTCGGACAGGGCTTGCGGCAGCCCCAGCATTTT CSVGQGLRQPQHF
- TRBJ2-7 once TRBV29-1 TGCAGCGTTGCGGGGGATTCCCACGAGCAGTACTTC CSVAGDSHEQYF
- TRBJ2-1 few TRBV6-4 TGTGCCAGCAGTGTTCAAGGGGGGGCAGAAAACGAGCAGTTCTTC CASSVQGGAENEQFF
- TRBJ2-3 - TRBV10-3 TGTGCCATCAGTGAGAGTAGTCAGCCCAGCACAGATACGCAGTATTTT CAISESSQPSTDTQYF
- TRBJ2-4 - TRBV20-1 TGCAGTGCTAGTAGGGGTAGCGCTAAAAACATTCAGTACTTC CSASRGSAKNIQYF
- TRBJ2-7 few TRBV5-4 TGTGCCAGCAGCCCGAATGAAAATCCGGCCTACGAGCAGTACTTC CASSPNENPAYEQYF
TRBD2 TRBJ2-2 - TRBV7-7 TGTGCTAGCAGTCAAAGCGGGGCTAAGAACACCGGGGAGCTGTTTTTT CASSQSGAKNTGELFF
- TRBJ1-1 - TRBV7-3 TGTGCCAGCAGCGCAATGGGTAACACTGAAGCTTTCTTT CASSAMGNTEAFF
TRBD1 TRBJ2-1 - TRBV7-3 TGTGCCAGCAGCTTCCGACGGACAGGGTTCGATGAGCAGTTCTTC CASSFRRTGFDEQFF
- TRBJ1-1 - TRBV7-8 TGTGCCAGCAGCCCTCTTTTCGGCACTGAAGCTTTCTTT CASSPLFGTEAFF
- TRBJ1-1 - TRBV14 TGTGCCAGCTCCATGGCGGGCGGCACTGAAGCTTTCTTT CASSMAGGTEAFF
- TRBJ1-1 - TRBV11-1 TGTGCCAGCAGCTTAACGGGACCCTTGAACACTGAAGCTTTCTTT CASSLTGPLNTEAFF